This T cell receptor (beta chain) is drawn from a study of vaccination and CD4 T cells after COVID-19. Study in general: Post-COVID draws came a median around 100 days after diagnosis (range 35 to 161).

An Oncomine TCR Beta short-read assay was used to sequence the DNA from cultured CD4+ T cells. The template was genomic DNA from cultured CD4+ T cells. A single record per CDR3 protein comes from TCRdb applying MiXCR to the PCR reads. The sample includes 10,000 to 15,000 distinct CDR3 sequences, 52% seen only once; the top ten take roughly 17%. Comments on this clonotype: Its antigen is currently unknown.

Per the germline V gene, CDR1 is MNHEY and CDR2 is SVGAGI. The CDR3 consists of 14 residues. Trimming took off 1 base at V and 3 bases at J, with 7 bases between the two ends. Treatment of the sample: roughly 10-day PBMC culture with coronavirus spike peptide pools or control peptides (ViraFEST assay). The sample consisted of CD4+ T cells from blood, cultured in vitro. The clonotype originates from a human donor who had recovered from COVID-19. V gene TRBV6-5 combines with J gene TRBJ2-1; no firm D call. Here the CDR3 DNA reads TGTGCCAGCAGTTACTTGGACGACTACAATGAGCAGTTCTTC. Translated: CASSYLDDYNEQFF.